This TCR beta chain originates from a study of T and B cells in COVID-19 patients. From blood, roughly 220-550 ng of genomic DNA served as TRB template. Multiplex PCR with BIOMED2 TRB-A/B primer pools amplified TRB rearrangements. TCRdb re-analysed the multiplex PCR reads in MiXCR, keeping a single row per CDR3 protein. Of about 4,100 distinct CDR3 sequences detected, roughly 24% appear once; the ten largest clones hold 20% to 25%. This clonotype is classed as large (0.1 to 1%). CDR3 length: 15 residues. Deletions cut 4 bases from V and 0 bases from J, with 13 bases between. Germline lookup yields CDR1 SQVTM and CDR2 ANQGSEA.

The specimen was blood. The V gene is TRBV29-1, the J gene TRBJ2-1; no reliable D call. The receptor was isolated from a human donor with active COVID-19. CDR3 DNA sequence: TGCAGCGTTGCCCCTTCGCATCTCTCCTACAATGAGCAGTTCTTC. Its protein is CSVAPSHLSYNEQFF.